This TCR beta chain was observed in a study of shared clonotypes between healthy human individuals. The protocol was immunoSEQ multiplex PCR, while the TCRdb copy is restricted to in-frame clones and leaves out a portion. The sample consists of 2 million to 2.5 million clones, approximately 96% of them appearing once. This CDR3 region has 19 residues. Trimming stripped 4 bases from V and 0 bases from J, with 20 bases between. Germline-derived CDR1 and CDR2 are SGDLS and YYNGEE. As to this clone: Antigen specificity is unknown.

Study findings and constraints: Represented diversity, genetic and exposure-history alike, was limited by few donors.

Donors had no recently reported acute infections or vaccinations and were HIV-negative. All of the donors resided in Nashville, Tennessee, and each was a Caucasian adult. V is TRBV9 and J is TRBJ2-6, with D tentatively TRBD1 or TRBD2 (7 bases each). The material sequenced was naive CD4+ T cells sorted from blood. Described subset: CD45RA+ positively selected. The TCR comes from a man younger than 35 in good health. The CDR3 sequence is CASSTQGGTKNSGANVLTF. As DNA, the CDR3 is TGTGCCAGCAGCACCCAGGGGGGGACAAAGAACTCTGGGGCCAACGTCCTGACTTTC.